This T cell receptor beta chain was sequenced for a study of T cells in Graves' hyperthyroidism and ophthalmopathy. Across the study: Peripheral blood was obtained at initial diagnosis, preceding any treatment.

This clonotype was detected many times. The length of the CDR3 is 15 residues. Trimming cost V 5 bases and J 7 bases, with 18 bases left between them. Thyroid ultrasound and orbital computed tomography, with clinical symptoms and serum thyroxine and TRAb, informed diagnoses. RNA transcripts served as the template for amplifying TCR beta CDR3 regions. RT-PCR in the first round (using the HTBI primer set) targeted the TCR CDR3. TCRdb ran MiXCR on the multiplex PCR reads and lists one entry per CDR3 protein. The sample has some 500,000 distinct CDR3 sequences; roughly 15% are singletons. J is TRBJ1-5 and V is TRBV12-3 or TRBV12-4, with D unclear. The source of this sequence is a woman in her twenties or thirties with Graves' ophthalmopathy. Sequenced: blood. CDR3 coding DNA: TGTGCCAGCAGTCCCCGTAGAGGGCGAGGACAGCCCCAGCATTTT. Translating it yields CASSPRRGRGQPQHF.